The subject of this entry is one T cell receptor (beta chain). Its matching antigen is unknown. V was trimmed by 3 bases and J by 5 bases, leaving 13 bases between them. Germline loops: CDR1 KGHSH, CDR2 LQKENI. This CDR3 is built from 14 residues. The record originates from a study of Ad26.COV2.S vaccination and SARS-CoV-2 variants. Generated by immunoSEQ multiplex PCR, the TCRdb table keeps only in-frame clones and is missing some. The sample records about 460,000 clones, about nine tenths being singletons. Treatment indicated: about 20 received Ad26.COV2.S at low or high dose, single or two shots; 5 received placebo; per-sample allocation not given. Repertoires come from day 63 after the first vaccine or placebo injection. Study-wide results and caveats: Participants in the vaccine arm had higher spike-specific TCR breadth; placebo recipients had lower. It was found that vaccine and placebo recipients had similar non-spike TCR breadth.

This sequence originates from a person between 18 and 65 years old who received the Ad26.COV2.S COVID-19 vaccine or a placebo. The starting material was peripheral blood, obtained in a trial of Ad26.COV2.S vaccine versus placebo. The J gene is TRBJ2-5, the V gene TRBV18; no definite D call. CDR3 sequence: CASSPGSQLETQYF. The CDR3 bases are TGTGCCAGCTCACCGGGATCCCAGTTGGAGACCCAGTACTTC.